The subject of this entry is one T cell receptor beta chain. Its matching antigen is unknown. These data come from a study of T cell responses to AZD1222 COVID-19 vaccine. Looking at the study overall: Pooling was applied to second doses at about 4 or about 12 weeks.

Study results and caveats: Unmutated regions of variants are reportedly targeted by nearly half of spike-specific TCRs. At study baseline, merely about 6 AZD1222 recipients were seropositive. Vaccine-associated CD4 TCRs ranged over spike, dominating at 160-218 and 743-854.

The repertoire was sequenced with immunoSEQ multiplex PCR; TCRdb's copy has only in-frame clones and lacks some. The sample includes about 140,000 clones, roughly 89% of them seen just once. Trimming cost V 1 base and J 9 bases, with 6 bases left between them. CDR1 and CDR2 (germline): LNHDA, SQIVND (reference sequence). CDR3 length equals 11 residues. The TCR was taken from an adult in good health. Sample: peripheral blood, taken on day 0 of AZD1222 vaccination. V and J are TRBV19 and TRBJ1-1; D not resolved. The CDR3: CASSIVGKAFF. The DNA of the CDR3 is TGTGCCAGTAGTATAGTAGGGAAAGCTTTCTTT. Drawing the rest from reference TRBV19 and TRBJ1-1, the complete variable domain is DGGITQSPKYLFRKEGQNVTLSCEQNLNHDAMYWYRQDPGQGLRLIYYSQIVNDFQKGDIAEGYSVSREKKESFPLTVTSAQKNPTAFYLCASSIVGKAFFGQGTRLTVV.